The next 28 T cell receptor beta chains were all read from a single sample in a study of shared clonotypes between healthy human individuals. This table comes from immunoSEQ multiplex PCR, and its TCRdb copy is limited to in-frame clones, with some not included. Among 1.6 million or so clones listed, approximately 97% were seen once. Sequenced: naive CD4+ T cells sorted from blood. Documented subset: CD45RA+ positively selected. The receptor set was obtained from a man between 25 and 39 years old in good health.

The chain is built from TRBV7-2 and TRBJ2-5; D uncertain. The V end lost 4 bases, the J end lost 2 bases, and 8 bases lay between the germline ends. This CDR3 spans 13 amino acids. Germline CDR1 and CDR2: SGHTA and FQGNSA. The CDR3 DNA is TGTGCCAGCAGCTCGATAAAACAAGAGACCCAGTACTTC. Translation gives CASSSIKQETQYF.

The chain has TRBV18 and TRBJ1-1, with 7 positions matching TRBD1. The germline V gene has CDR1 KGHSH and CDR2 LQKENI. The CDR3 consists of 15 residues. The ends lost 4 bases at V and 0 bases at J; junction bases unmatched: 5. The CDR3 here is CASSQEGQMNTEAFF. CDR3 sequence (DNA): TGTGCCAGCTCACAGGAGGGACAGATGAACACTGAAGCTTTCTTT.

CDR3 loop: CASSLDGTSADTQYF. The CDR3 DNA follows: TGTGCCAGCAGCTTAGACGGGACTAGCGCAGATACGCAGTATTTT. The V call is TRBV7-9, the J call TRBJ2-3; the match to TRBD2 covers 10 bases. This CDR3 region has 15 residues. CDR1 and CDR2 (germline): SEHNR, FQNEAQ (reference sequence). With 1 base clipped from V and 4 bases from J, the junction kept 2 bases outside the gene matches.

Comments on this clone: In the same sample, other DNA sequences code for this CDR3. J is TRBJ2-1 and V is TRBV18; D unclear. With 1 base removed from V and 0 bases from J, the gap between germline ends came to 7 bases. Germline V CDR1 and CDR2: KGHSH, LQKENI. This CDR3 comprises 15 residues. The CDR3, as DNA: TGTGCCAGCTCACCACTGAAGAGCTCCTACAATGAGCAGTTCTTC. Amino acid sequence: CASSPLKSSYNEQFF.

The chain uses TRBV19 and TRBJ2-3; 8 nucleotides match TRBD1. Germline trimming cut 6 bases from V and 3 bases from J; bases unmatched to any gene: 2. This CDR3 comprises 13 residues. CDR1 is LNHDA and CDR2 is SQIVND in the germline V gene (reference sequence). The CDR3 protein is CASRGQGTDTQYF. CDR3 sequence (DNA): TGTGCCAGTAGAGGACAGGGAACAGATACGCAGTATTTT.

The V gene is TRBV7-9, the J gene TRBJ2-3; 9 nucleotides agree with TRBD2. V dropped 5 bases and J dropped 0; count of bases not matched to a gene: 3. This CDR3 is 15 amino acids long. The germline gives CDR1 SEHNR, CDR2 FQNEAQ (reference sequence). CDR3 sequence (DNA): TGTGCCAGCAGCCCCGGACTAGCGAGCACAGATACGCAGTATTTT. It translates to CASSPGLASTDTQYF.

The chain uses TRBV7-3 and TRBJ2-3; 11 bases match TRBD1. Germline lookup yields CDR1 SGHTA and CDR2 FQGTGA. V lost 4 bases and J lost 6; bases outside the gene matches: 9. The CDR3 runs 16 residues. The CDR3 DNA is TGTGCCAGCAGCTCCGAAGGACAGGGGGCTCGGGATACGCAGTATTTT. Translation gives CASSSEGQGARDTQYF.

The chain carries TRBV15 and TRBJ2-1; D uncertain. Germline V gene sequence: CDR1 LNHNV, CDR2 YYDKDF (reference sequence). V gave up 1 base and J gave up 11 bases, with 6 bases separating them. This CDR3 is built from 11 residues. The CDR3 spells CATSRAQKQFF. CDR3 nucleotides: TGTGCCACCAGCAGAGCTCAAAAGCAGTTCTTC.

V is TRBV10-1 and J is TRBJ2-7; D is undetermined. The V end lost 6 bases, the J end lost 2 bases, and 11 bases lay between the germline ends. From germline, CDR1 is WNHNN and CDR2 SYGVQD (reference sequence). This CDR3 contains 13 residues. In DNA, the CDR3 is TGCGCCAGCAGCCCCGATGCGGCCTACGAGCAGTACTTC. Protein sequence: CASSPDAAYEQYF.

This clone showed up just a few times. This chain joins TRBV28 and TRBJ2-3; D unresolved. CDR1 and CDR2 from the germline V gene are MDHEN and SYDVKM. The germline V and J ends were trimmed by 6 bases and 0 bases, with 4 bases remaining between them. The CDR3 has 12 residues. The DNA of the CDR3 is TGTGCCAGCAGGACTAGCACAGATACGCAGTATTTT. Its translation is CASRTSTDTQYF.

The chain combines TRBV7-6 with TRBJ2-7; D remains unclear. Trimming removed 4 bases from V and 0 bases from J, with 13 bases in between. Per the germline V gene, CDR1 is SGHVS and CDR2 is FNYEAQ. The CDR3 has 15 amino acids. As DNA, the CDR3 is TGTGCCAGCAGCTCACGTGCTGAGAGCTCCTACGAGCAGTACTTC. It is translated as CASSSRAESSYEQYF.

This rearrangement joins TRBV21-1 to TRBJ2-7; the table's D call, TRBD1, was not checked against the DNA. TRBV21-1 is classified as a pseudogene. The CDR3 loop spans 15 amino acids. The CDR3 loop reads CASSKVGRKAYEQYF. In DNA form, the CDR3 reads TGTGCCAGCAGCAAAGTAGGCAGGAAGGCCTACGAGCAGTACTTC.

For the CDR3, the DNA is TGTGCCAGCAGCCTTATTAAGAGCCCGTTTCGGCGATTGAACACTGAAGCTTTCTTT. Translated, it gives CASSLIKSPFRRLNTEAFF. V gene TRBV7-9 combines with J gene TRBJ1-1; D ambiguous. Germline loops: CDR1 SEHNR, CDR2 FQNEAQ (reference sequence). This CDR3 is 19 amino acids long. V gave up 5 bases and J gave up 0 bases, with 25 bases separating them.

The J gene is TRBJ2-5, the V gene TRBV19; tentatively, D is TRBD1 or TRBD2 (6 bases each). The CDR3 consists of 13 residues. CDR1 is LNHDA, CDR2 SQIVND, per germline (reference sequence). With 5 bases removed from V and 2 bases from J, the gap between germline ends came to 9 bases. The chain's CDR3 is CASSPGAQETQYF. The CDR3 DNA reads TGTGCCAGTAGTCCGGGGGCACAAGAGACCCAGTACTTC.

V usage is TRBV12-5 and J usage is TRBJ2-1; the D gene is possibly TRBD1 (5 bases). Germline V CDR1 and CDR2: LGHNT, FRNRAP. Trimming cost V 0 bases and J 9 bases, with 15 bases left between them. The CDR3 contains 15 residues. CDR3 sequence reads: CASGLVPAGKGEQFF. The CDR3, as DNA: TGTGCTAGTGGTTTGGTTCCGGCAGGGAAGGGTGAGCAGTTCTTC.

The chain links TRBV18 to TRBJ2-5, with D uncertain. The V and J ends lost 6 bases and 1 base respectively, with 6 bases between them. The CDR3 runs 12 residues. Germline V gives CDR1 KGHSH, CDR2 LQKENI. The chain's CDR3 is CASSETQETQYF. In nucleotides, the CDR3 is TGTGCCAGCTCGGAAACCCAAGAGACCCAGTACTTC.

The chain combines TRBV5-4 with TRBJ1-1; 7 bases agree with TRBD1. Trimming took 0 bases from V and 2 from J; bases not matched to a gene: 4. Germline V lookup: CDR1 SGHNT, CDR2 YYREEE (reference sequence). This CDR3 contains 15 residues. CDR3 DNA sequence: TGTGCCAGCAGCTTGGCGGGACAGAGAAACACTGAAGCTTTCTTT. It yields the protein CASSLAGQRNTEAFF.

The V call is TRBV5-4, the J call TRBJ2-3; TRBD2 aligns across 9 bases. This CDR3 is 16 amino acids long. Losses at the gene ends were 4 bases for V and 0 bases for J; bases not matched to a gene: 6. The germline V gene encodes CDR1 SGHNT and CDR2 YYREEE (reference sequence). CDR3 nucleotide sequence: TGTGCCAGCAGCCCGGGGACTAGCCGTAGCACAGATACGCAGTATTTT. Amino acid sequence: CASSPGTSRSTDTQYF. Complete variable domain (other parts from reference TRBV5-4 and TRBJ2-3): ETGVTQSPTHLIKTRGQQVTLRCSSQSGHNTVSWYQQALGQGPQFIFQYYREEENGRGNFPPRFSGLQFPNYSSELNVNALELDDSALYLCASSPGTSRSTDTQYFGPGTRLTVL.

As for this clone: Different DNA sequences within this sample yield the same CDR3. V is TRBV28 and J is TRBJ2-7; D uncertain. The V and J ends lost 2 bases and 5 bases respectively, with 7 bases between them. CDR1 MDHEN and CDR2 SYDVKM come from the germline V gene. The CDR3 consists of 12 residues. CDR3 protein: CASSLGRDEQYF. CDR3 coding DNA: TGTGCCAGCAGTTTAGGTCGCGACGAGCAGTACTTC. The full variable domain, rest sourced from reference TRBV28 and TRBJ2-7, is DVKVTQSSRYLVKRTGEKVFLECVQDMDHENMFWYRQDPGLGLRLIYFSYDVKMKEKGDIPEGYSVSREKKERFSLILESASTNQTSMYLCASSLGRDEQYFGPGTRLTVT.

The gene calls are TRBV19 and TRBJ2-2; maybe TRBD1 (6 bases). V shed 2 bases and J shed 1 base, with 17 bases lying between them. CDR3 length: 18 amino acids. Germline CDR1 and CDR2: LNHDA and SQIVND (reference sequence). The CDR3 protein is CASSIFLGGQKNTGELFF. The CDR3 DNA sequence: TGTGCCAGTAGTATATTCTTAGGGGGACAAAAGAACACCGGGGAGCTGTTTTTT.

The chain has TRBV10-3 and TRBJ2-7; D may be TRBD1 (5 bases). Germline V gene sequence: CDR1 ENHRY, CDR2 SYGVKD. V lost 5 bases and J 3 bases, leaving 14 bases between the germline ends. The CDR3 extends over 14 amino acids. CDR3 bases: TGTGCCATCAGTTTTTCGGACATCGACTACGAGCAGTACTTC. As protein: CAISFSDIDYEQYF.

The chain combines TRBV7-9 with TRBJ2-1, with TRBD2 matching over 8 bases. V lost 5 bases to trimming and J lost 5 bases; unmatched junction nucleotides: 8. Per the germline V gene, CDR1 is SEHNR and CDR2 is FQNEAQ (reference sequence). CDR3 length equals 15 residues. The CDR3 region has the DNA TGTGCCAGCAGCCCGACACTAGCGGTTGACAATGAGCAGTTCTTC. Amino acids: CASSPTLAVDNEQFF.

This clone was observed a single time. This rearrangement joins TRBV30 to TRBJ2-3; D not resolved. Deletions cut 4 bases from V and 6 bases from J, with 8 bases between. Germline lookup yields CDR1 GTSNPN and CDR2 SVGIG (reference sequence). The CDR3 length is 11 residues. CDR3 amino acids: CAWMSRDTQYF. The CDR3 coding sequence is TGTGCCTGGATGAGCAGGGATACGCAGTATTTT.

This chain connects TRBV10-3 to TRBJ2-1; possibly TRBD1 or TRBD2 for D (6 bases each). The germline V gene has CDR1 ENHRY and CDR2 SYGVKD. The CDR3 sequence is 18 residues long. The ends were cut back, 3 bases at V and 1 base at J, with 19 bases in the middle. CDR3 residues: CAISDPGTPQGSYNEQFF. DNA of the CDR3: TGTGCCATCAGTGACCCGGGGACTCCTCAGGGGTCCTACAATGAGCAGTTCTTC.

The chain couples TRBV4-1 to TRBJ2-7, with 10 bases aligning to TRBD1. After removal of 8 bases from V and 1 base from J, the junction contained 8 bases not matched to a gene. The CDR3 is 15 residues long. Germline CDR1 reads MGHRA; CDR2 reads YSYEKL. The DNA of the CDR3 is TGCGCCAGCGGCTTTGGGACAGGGGTTTCCTACGAGCAGTACTTC. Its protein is CASGFGTGVSYEQYF.

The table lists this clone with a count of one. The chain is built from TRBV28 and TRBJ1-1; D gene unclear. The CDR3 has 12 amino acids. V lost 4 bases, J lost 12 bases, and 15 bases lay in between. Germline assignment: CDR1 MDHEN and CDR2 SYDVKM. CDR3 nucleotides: TGTGCCAGCAGTTCCGGCCCACGAAGAACTTTCTTT. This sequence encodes CASSSGPRRTFF.

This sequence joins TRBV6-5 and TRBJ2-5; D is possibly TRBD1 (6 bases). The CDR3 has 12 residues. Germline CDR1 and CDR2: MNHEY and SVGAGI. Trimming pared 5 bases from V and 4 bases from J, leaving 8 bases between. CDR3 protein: CASSQGPETQYF. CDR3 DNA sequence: TGTGCCAGCAGTCAGGGGCCAGAGACCCAGTACTTC.

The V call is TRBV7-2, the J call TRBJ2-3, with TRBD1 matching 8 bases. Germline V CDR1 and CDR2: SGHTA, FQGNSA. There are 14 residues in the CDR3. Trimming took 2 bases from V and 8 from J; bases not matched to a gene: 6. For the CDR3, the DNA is TGTGCCAGCAGCTTAACAACAGGGGGTATTACGCAGTATTTT. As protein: CASSLTTGGITQYF.